The 32 T cell receptor beta chains listed next were all sequenced from one sample in a study of cytomegalovirus exposure and HLA in healthy donors. Assay used: immunoSEQ multiplex PCR; TCRdb lists only in-frame clones, some missing. Among about 73,000 clones, 90% to 95% were seen once, and the ten largest hold less than 4%. Sample: PBMCs. The receptor set was obtained from a man aged 18 to 30 in good health and CMV-seronegative.

The CDR3 nucleotides read TGTGCCAGCAGCGTTAGAGACGTCCCTAGACCTGAAGCTTTCTTT. Residues: CASSVRDVPRPEAFF. The chain combines TRBV9 with TRBJ1-1; no reliable D call. This CDR3 is 15 amino acids long. Germline-derived CDR1 and CDR2 are SGDLS and YYNGEE. Deletions cut 2 bases from V and 6 bases from J, with 17 bases between.

The chain combines TRBV15 with TRBJ1-2; perhaps TRBD1 as D (5 bases). Germline-derived CDR1 and CDR2 are LNHNV and YYDKDF (reference sequence). V lost 0 bases to trimming and J lost 5 bases, with 19 bases between them. This CDR3 region has 17 residues. The CDR3 coding sequence is TGTGCCACCAGCAGAGATCTACTTTCGGATAGGGGATATGGCTACACCTTC. Its translation is CATSRDLLSDRGYGYTF. The whole variable domain, remainder taken from reference TRBV15 and TRBJ1-2, is DAMVIQNPRYQVTQFGKPVTLSCSQTLNHNVMYWYQQKSSQAPKLLFHYYDKDFNNEADTPDNFQSRRPNTSFCFLDIRSPGLGDTAMYLCATSRDLLSDRGYGYTFGSGTRLTVV.

The V call is TRBV6-6, the J call TRBJ1-2, with TRBD1 matching 9 bases. The CDR3 consists of 15 residues. V was clipped by 5 bases and J by 6 bases; unmatched bases: 10. Germline values: CDR1 MNHNY, CDR2 SVGAGI (reference sequence). The CDR3 region has the DNA TGTGCCAGCAGTCTCGGACAGGGGACCGTCGATGGCTACACCTTC. The encoded protein is CASSLGQGTVDGYTF.

CDR3 in amino acids: CASRNRASSGNTIYF. CDR3 in DNA: TGTGCCAGCAGGAACAGGGCATCCTCTGGAAACACCATATATTTT. This chain uses TRBV27 with TRBJ1-3; tentatively, D is TRBD1 (6 bases). V lost 6 bases, J lost 0 bases, and 12 bases lay in between. This CDR3 has 15 amino acids. CDR1 is MNHEY and CDR2 is SMNVEV in the germline V gene (reference sequence).

The genes are TRBV30 and TRBJ2-1, with a weak D call TRBD2 (5 bases). The CDR3 totals 14 residues. Germline V lookup: CDR1 GTSNPN, CDR2 SVGIG (reference sequence). Trimming cost V 5 bases and J 8 bases, with 19 bases left between them. The DNA for the CDR3 is TGTGCCTGGGGCGCCGGGGTCCAATTCTATGAGCAGTTCTTC. Residues: CAWGAGVQFYEQFF.

Only one count was recorded for this clone. This chain connects TRBV15 to TRBJ1-4; 7 bases fit TRBD1. CDR3 size: 15 residues. CDR1 LNHNV and CDR2 YYDKDF come from the germline V gene (reference sequence). V lost 3 bases to trimming and J lost 5 bases; unmatched junction nucleotides: 6. CDR3 DNA sequence: TGTGCCACCAGCAGGAGGGACAGTCTCAATGAAAAACTGTTTTTT. It specifies CATSRRDSLNEKLFF.

The gene calls are TRBV7-2 and TRBJ2-1, with 7 bases matching TRBD1. In germline, CDR1 is SGHTA, CDR2 FQGNSA. Unmatched junction bases numbered 4, after V lost 2 bases and J lost 6 bases. There are 14 residues in the CDR3. The CDR3 DNA follows: TGTGCCAGCAGCTTAACCCAGGGGGTCAATGAGCAGTTCTTC. Protein sequence: CASSLTQGVNEQFF.

The chain links TRBV5-1 to TRBJ1-2; 9 positions agree with TRBD1. The CDR3 covers 14 residues. Per germline, CDR1 SGHRS and CDR2 YFSETQ. With 4 bases clipped from V and 5 bases from J, the junction kept 6 bases outside the gene matches. CDR3 coding DNA: TGCGCCAGCAGCCTGGACAGGGGCGGGTATGGCTACACCTTC. Protein: CASSLDRGGYGYTF.

The rearrangement uses TRBV18 and TRBJ2-3, with a weak D call TRBD2 (6 bases). V was cut by 6 bases and J by 2 bases, with 15 bases left in between. This CDR3 is 15 amino acids long. The germline V gene encodes CDR1 KGHSH and CDR2 LQKENI. The CDR3 DNA follows: TGTGCCAGCTCGCGTACGGGACTTTTCACAGATACGCAGTATTTT. Amino acids: CASSRTGLFTDTQYF. Supplemented by reference TRBV18 and TRBJ2-3, the full variable domain reads NAGVMQNPRHLVRRRGQEARLRCSPMKGHSHVYWYRQLPEEGLKFMVYLQKENIIDESGMPKERFSAEFPKEGPSILRIQQVVRGDSAAYFCASSRTGLFTDTQYFGPGTRLTVL.

The rearrangement uses TRBV27 and TRBJ2-7; 8 bases map to TRBD1. CDR3 length equals 14 residues. Trimming cost V 2 bases and J 3 bases; bases outside gene matches: 3. Germline V lookup: CDR1 MNHEY, CDR2 SMNVEV (reference sequence). This CDR3 reads CASSLPGQGYEQYF. In DNA form, the CDR3 reads TGTGCCAGCAGTTTACCCGGACAGGGCTACGAGCAGTACTTC.

The chain employs TRBV7-2 and TRBJ2-3; 9 bases agree with TRBD1. V dropped 2 bases and J dropped 0; count of bases not matched to a gene: 6. The CDR3 length is 17 residues. From germline, CDR1 is SGHTA and CDR2 FQGNSA. CDR3 in DNA: TGTGCCAGCAGCTTATGGGGACAGGGAATCAGCACAGATACGCAGTATTTT. It yields the protein CASSLWGQGISTDTQYF.

On this clone: Other DNA variants within this sample encode the same CDR3. This sequence joins TRBV28 and TRBJ2-7; D is undetermined. Germline lookup yields CDR1 MDHEN and CDR2 SYDVKM. This CDR3 region has 13 residues. Trimming pared 1 base from V and 1 base from J, leaving 5 bases between. The chain's CDR3 is CASSLFSSYEQYF. The CDR3 DNA reads as TGTGCCAGCAGTTTATTCAGTTCCTACGAGCAGTACTTC.

The chain recombines TRBV5-6 with TRBJ1-5; D unresolved. The CDR3 loop spans 12 amino acids. The V and J ends lost 0 bases and 5 bases respectively, with 3 bases between them. The germline V gene has CDR1 SGHDT and CDR2 YYEEEE. The CDR3, as DNA: TGTGCCAGCAGCTTGGGAGATCAGCCCCAGCATTTT. Translated: CASSLGDQPQHF.

Here the CDR3 reads CASAPPWDRYYEQYF. CDR3 nucleotides: TGTGCCAGTGCCCCCCCTTGGGACAGGTACTACGAGCAGTACTTC. The J gene is TRBJ2-7, the V gene TRBV6-1, with TRBD1 matching 8 bases. CDR3 length: 15 amino acids. Germline loops: CDR1 MNHNS, CDR2 SASEGT. V was clipped by 9 bases and J by 3 bases; unmatched bases: 13.

This clone was seen just once. This chain links TRBV5-4 with TRBJ2-7; 10 bases align to TRBD2. The CDR3 contains 15 residues. Germline trimming cut 4 bases from V and 3 bases from J; bases unmatched to any gene: 7. Germline V CDR1 and CDR2: SGHNT, YYREEE (reference sequence). In nucleotides, the CDR3 is TGTGCCAGCAGCCGCGTAGCGGGGGGCGTCTACGAGCAGTACTTC. As protein: CASSRVAGGVYEQYF.

This clone was picked up one time. The CDR3 region has the DNA TGCGCCAGCAGCTCCGGACTTCTCCAAGGCACAGATACGCAGTATTTT. Translated: CASSSGLLQGTDTQYF. The chain combines TRBV5-1 with TRBJ2-3; D is possibly TRBD2 (5 bases). This CDR3 has 16 amino acids. CDR1 is SGHRS and CDR2 is YFSETQ in the germline V gene. Trimming stripped 3 bases from V and 1 base from J, with 15 bases between.

The chain recombines TRBV27 with TRBJ2-1; 14 bases map to TRBD2. Germline V gene sequence: CDR1 MNHEY, CDR2 SMNVEV (reference sequence). The CDR3 is made up of 21 amino acids. Unmatched junction bases numbered 13, after V lost 3 bases and J lost 0 bases. The CDR3 protein is CASSLSGLAGGLVSSYNEQFF. The CDR3 nucleotides read TGTGCCAGCAGTTTGTCCGGACTAGCGGGGGGTCTTGTGAGCTCCTACAATGAGCAGTTCTTC.

The CDR3: CASSDDITYNEQFF. CDR3 in DNA: TGTGCCAGCAGTGACGATATAACTTACAATGAGCAGTTCTTC. The V and J genes are TRBV2 and TRBJ2-1; D call uncertain. Germline lookup yields CDR1 SNHLY and CDR2 FYNNEI. V was shortened by 3 bases and J by 4 bases, with 10 bases between the two germline ends. The CDR3 covers 14 residues. The whole variable domain, remainder taken from reference TRBV2 and TRBJ2-1, is EPEVTQTPSHQVTQMGQEVILRCVPISNHLYFYWYRQILGQKVEFLVSFYNNEISEKSEIFDDQFSVERPDGSNFTLKIRSTKLEDSAMYFCASSDDITYNEQFFGPGTRLTVL.

The rearrangement uses TRBV4-3 and TRBJ2-3, with D unclear. CDR1 is LGHNA, CDR2 YSLEER, per germline. V lost 1 base, J lost 5 bases, and 7 bases lay in between. This CDR3 is 13 amino acids long. CDR3 DNA sequence: TGCGCCAGCAGCCAAGGACTTAGAGATACGCAGTATTTT. Protein: CASSQGLRDTQYF.

The chain has TRBV5-6 and TRBJ1-2; 10 positions match TRBD1. Germline trimming cut 0 bases from V and 2 bases from J; bases unmatched to any gene: 1. Germline CDR1 is SGHDT and CDR2 is YYEEEE. The CDR3 is made up of 15 amino acids. CDR3 region: CASSLEGQGNYGYTF. In nucleotides, the CDR3 is TGTGCCAGCAGCTTGGAGGGACAGGGGAACTATGGCTACACCTTC.

V gene TRBV5-6 combines with J gene TRBJ1-1; TRBD1 matches 8 bases. The CDR3 is 13 amino acids. With V trimmed by 4 bases and J by 6 bases, 5 bases remained unmatched. Germline V gives CDR1 SGHDT, CDR2 YYEEEE. This CDR3 reads CASSQTGEAEAFF. Here the CDR3 DNA reads TGTGCCAGCAGCCAGACAGGGGAGGCTGAAGCTTTCTTT.

V usage is TRBV30 and J usage is TRBJ2-1; 10 positions agree with TRBD1. This CDR3 is built from 12 residues. CDR1 and CDR2 from the germline V gene are GTSNPN and SVGIG (reference sequence). V shed 7 bases and J 6 bases; nucleotides not matched to a gene: 3. CDR3 loop: CASWDRGNEQFF. The CDR3 DNA sequence: TGTGCCTCCTGGGACAGGGGCAATGAGCAGTTCTTC.

The J gene is TRBJ1-1, the V gene TRBV28; D is uncertain. Per germline, CDR1 MDHEN and CDR2 SYDVKM. The CDR3 sequence is 10 residues long. V lost 6 bases to trimming and J lost 7 bases, with 6 bases between them. The CDR3 spells CASRGYEAFF. The CDR3 DNA reads as TGTGCCAGCAGGGGCTATGAAGCTTTCTTT.

The chain uses TRBV11-2 and TRBJ2-1, with 7 bases that match TRBD1. The CDR3 contains 15 residues. From germline, CDR1 is SGHAT and CDR2 FQNNGV. V lost 5 bases to trimming and J lost 2 bases; unmatched junction nucleotides: 6. CDR3 sequence: CASSVGTVTYNEQFF. In DNA form, the CDR3 reads TGTGCCAGCAGCGTAGGGACAGTTACCTACAATGAGCAGTTCTTC. Drawing the rest from reference TRBV11-2 and TRBJ2-1, the complete variable domain is EAGVAQSPRYKIIEKRQSVAFWCNPISGHATLYWYQQILGQGPKLLIQFQNNGVVDDSQLPKDRFSAERLKGVDSTLKIQPAKLEDSAVYLCASSVGTVTYNEQFFGPGTRLTVL.

The rearrangement joins TRBV27 to TRBJ1-2, with 7 positions matching TRBD1. This CDR3 comprises 14 residues. V was clipped by 5 bases and J by 1 base; unmatched bases: 4. The germline V gene has CDR1 MNHEY and CDR2 SMNVEV (reference sequence). The CDR3 sequence: CASSGTDNNYGYTF. The CDR3 nucleotides are TGTGCCAGCAGTGGGACAGATAATAACTATGGCTACACCTTC.

This clone was seen just once. This sequence joins TRBV5-4 and TRBJ1-1; perhaps TRBD1 as D (5 bases). CDR3 length equals 15 residues. Trimming left V 1 base short and J 5 bases short, with 15 bases between. Germline V gives CDR1 SGHNT, CDR2 YYREEE (reference sequence). CDR3 loop: CASSLSFQGGTEAFF. The DNA of the CDR3 is TGTGCCAGCAGCTTGTCCTTCCAGGGAGGGACTGAAGCTTTCTTT.

CDR3 sequence: CASSQDISGNTIYF. DNA for the CDR3: TGCGCCAGCAGCCAGGACATCTCTGGAAACACCATATATTTT. The V call is TRBV4-1, the J call TRBJ1-3, with a tentative D call TRBD1 (5 bases). The CDR3 runs to 14 residues. V was cut by 3 bases and J by 0 bases, with 6 bases left in between. Germline assignment: CDR1 MGHRA and CDR2 YSYEKL.

V and J are TRBV9 and TRBJ2-2, with 10 bases fitting TRBD2. This CDR3 is built from 17 residues. The junction had 5 bases not matched to a gene; V was cut back by 3 bases and J by 0 bases. Germline V gene lookup returns CDR1 SGDLS and CDR2 YYNGEE. For the CDR3, the DNA is TGTGCCAGCAGCGAACTAGCGGGGATCGCGAACACCGGGGAGCTGTTTTTT. Its translation: CASSELAGIANTGELFF.

This clone came up once. V is TRBV28 and J is TRBJ2-1, with a tentative D call TRBD2 (6 bases). The CDR3 spans 16 residues. The germline V and J ends were trimmed by 8 bases and 0 bases, with 17 bases remaining between them. Germline-derived CDR1 and CDR2 are MDHEN and SYDVKM. This chain's CDR3 is CASVEGGTSSYNEQFF. CDR3 coding DNA: TGTGCCAGCGTCGAAGGAGGGACCAGCTCCTACAATGAGCAGTTCTTC.

V and J are TRBV6-1 and TRBJ2-3; 11 positions match TRBD2. The V segment lost 11 bases and the J segment 3 bases; nucleotides outside the gene matches: 10. Germline assignment: CDR1 MNHNS and CDR2 SASEGT. The length of the CDR3 is 15 residues. The CDR3 protein is CASSPASGGTDTQYF. CDR3 in DNA: TGTGCCTCCTCCCCGGCTAGCGGGGGGACAGATACGCAGTATTTT.

The gene calls are TRBV6-6 and TRBJ2-1; the D gene is possibly TRBD2 (5 bases). Germline CDR1 MNHNY, CDR2 SVGAGI (reference sequence). CDR3 length: 14 amino acids. V was shortened by 6 bases and J by 4 bases, with 13 bases between the two germline ends. The CDR3 is CASRWRTGYNEQFF. In DNA form, the CDR3 reads TGTGCCAGCAGGTGGAGAACGGGGTACAATGAGCAGTTCTTC.

The rearrangement uses TRBV27 and TRBJ2-3, with 8 bases matching TRBD2. CDR3 length: 17 amino acids. Trimming at V came to 1 base and at J to 0 bases, leaving 6 bases not matched to a gene. Germline V gives CDR1 MNHEY, CDR2 SMNVEV (reference sequence). The CDR3 DNA reads as TGTGCCAGCAGTTTATTTATCCCTAGCGGGAGCACAGATACGCAGTATTTT. Translating it yields CASSLFIPSGSTDTQYF.